The 27 T cell receptor beta chains in this list originate from one sample, sequenced in a study of blood T cell repertoires in COVID-19. Some clones are missing from TCRdb's copy, which holds only in-frame ones; the method was immunoSEQ multiplex PCR. The sample consists of tens of thousands of clones, around 81% of them appearing once. Source material: peripheral blood. These receptors all stem from a man aged 80 or over with COVID-19, enrolled during active disease.

V gene TRBV5-1 combines with J gene TRBJ2-1; no reliable D call. Germline V CDR1 and CDR2: SGHRS, YFSETQ. The CDR3 consists of 12 residues. The V gene lost 0 bases and the J gene lost 7 bases, with 5 bases spanning the gap. The CDR3 loop is CASSLVQNEQFF. The CDR3 DNA follows: TGCGCCAGCAGCTTGGTACAGAATGAGCAGTTCTTC.

The gene calls are TRBV28 and TRBJ1-6; 7 nucleotides align to TRBD1. The V segment lost 6 bases and the J segment 8 bases; nucleotides outside the gene matches: 7. Germline CDR1 reads MDHEN; CDR2 reads SYDVKM. CDR3 length equals 14 residues. The DNA for the CDR3 is TGTGCCAGCAGGGGACAGCTTACCGATTCACCCCTCCACTTT. Its protein is CASRGQLTDSPLHF.

The chain is built from TRBV4-1 and TRBJ2-3, with 12 bases fitting TRBD2. CDR1 and CDR2 (germline): MGHRA, YSYEKL. V was clipped by 1 base and J by 3 bases; unmatched bases: 5. The CDR3 extends over 17 amino acids. This CDR3 is CASSQGGTSGFTDTQYF. The CDR3 nucleotides are TGCGCCAGCAGCCAAGGCGGGACTAGCGGGTTTACAGATACGCAGTATTTT.

This clone was counted a few times. The chain has TRBV2 and TRBJ2-1; 8 nucleotides align to TRBD1. Germline V gene lookup returns CDR1 SNHLY and CDR2 FYNNEI. The CDR3 loop spans 12 amino acids. The junction had 5 bases not matched to a gene; V was cut back by 6 bases and J by 10 bases. The CDR3 sequence: CASRGTGTEQFF. The CDR3 DNA follows: TGTGCCAGCAGGGGGACAGGCACCGAGCAGTTCTTC.

J is TRBJ2-5 and V is TRBV9, with a weak D call TRBD1 (5 bases). From germline, CDR1 is SGDLS and CDR2 YYNGEE. The CDR3 contains 14 residues. Trimming left V 0 bases short and J 4 bases short, with 10 bases between. The CDR3 region is CASSVGQGGETQYF. In nucleotides, the CDR3 is TGTGCCAGCAGCGTAGGTCAGGGTGGAGAGACCCAGTACTTC.

The chain is built from TRBV7-8 and TRBJ2-5; D gene unclear. V lost 4 bases and J 2 bases, leaving 8 bases between the germline ends. Per the germline V gene, CDR1 is SGHVS and CDR2 is FQNEAQ. This CDR3 region has 13 residues. CDR3 nucleotide sequence: TGTGCCAGCAGCTCCGGTCCTCAAGAGACCCAGTACTTC. It specifies CASSSGPQETQYF.

The rearrangement uses TRBV6-6 and TRBJ1-1; 8 bases are shared with TRBD1. CDR3 length equals 16 residues. Germline V gives CDR1 MNHNY, CDR2 SVGAGI (reference sequence). Trimming took 2 bases from V and 1 from J; bases not matched to a gene: 6. The CDR3: CASSYTGTGKNTEAFF. The CDR3 coding sequence is TGTGCCAGCAGTTACACCGGGACAGGCAAGAACACTGAAGCTTTCTTT.

This clone showed up just a few times. The chain is built from TRBV19 and TRBJ1-2; the D gene is possibly TRBD1 (6 bases). This CDR3 is 15 amino acids long. Germline V CDR1 and CDR2: LNHDA, SQIVND (reference sequence). V was clipped by 5 bases and J by 4 bases, with 17 bases between them. CDR3 loop: CASSGGGAGAYGYTF. The CDR3 DNA reads as TGTGCCAGTAGTGGGGGAGGGGCAGGGGCCTATGGCTACACCTTC.

CDR3 sequence: CASSIVGPSGNTIYF. For the CDR3, the DNA is TGTGCCAGTAGTATAGTTGGCCCCTCTGGAAACACCATATATTTT. The chain couples TRBV19 to TRBJ1-3, with D uncertain. The CDR3 runs 15 residues. Germline loops: CDR1 LNHDA, CDR2 SQIVND (reference sequence). Trimming left V 1 base short and J 0 bases short, with 7 bases between.

This clone appeared once. In DNA form, the CDR3 reads TGTGCCTCGACGGGGGGGGAAGATACGCAGTATTTT. Its protein product is CASTGGEDTQYF. J is TRBJ2-3 and V is TRBV3-1 (or the pseudogene TRBV3-2), with 8 bases that match TRBD2. Looked up from germline, CDR1 is LGHDT and CDR2 is YNNKEL (reference sequence). The CDR3 spans 12 residues. V trimming: 11 bases; J trimming: 5 bases; junction bases outside the gene matches: 6.

This rearrangement joins TRBV7-2 to TRBJ2-7; possible D gene TRBD2, 5 bases. Germline V gene sequence: CDR1 SGHTA, CDR2 FQGNSA. The V end lost 4 bases, the J end lost 0 bases, and 13 bases lay between the germline ends. The CDR3 covers 15 residues. The CDR3 sequence: CASSWKAESSYEQYF. CDR3 sequence (DNA): TGTGCCAGCAGCTGGAAAGCGGAGAGCTCCTACGAGCAGTACTTC.

The genes are TRBV11-3 and TRBJ2-6, with D possibly matching TRBD1 (6 bases). This CDR3 comprises 15 residues. Trimming stripped 5 bases from V and 4 bases from J, with 12 bases between. Germline V gene data show CDR1 as SGHNT and CDR2 as YENEEA. This CDR3 is CASSTDSAGANVLTF. In nucleotides, the CDR3 is TGTGCCAGCAGCACGGACAGCGCCGGGGCCAACGTCCTGACTTTC.

The V and J genes are TRBV6-2 or TRBV6-3 and TRBJ2-1; D is unresolved. CDR1 MNHEY and CDR2 SVGEGT come from the germline V gene. V lost 5 bases and J 8 bases, leaving 19 bases between the germline ends. The length of the CDR3 is 15 residues. The CDR3 spells CASSLSTNRRDEQFF. The CDR3 DNA sequence: TGTGCCAGCAGTCTGTCAACTAACCGGCGTGATGAGCAGTTCTTC.

This clone was seen a few times. Other DNA sequences in the same sample also yield this CDR3. The rearrangement uses TRBV5-1 and TRBJ2-1; tentatively, D is TRBD1 (5 bases). Per germline, CDR1 SGHRS and CDR2 YFSETQ. The CDR3 totals 15 residues. Between the trimmed V and J ends, which lost 0 bases and 4 bases, there was a span of 11 bases. The CDR3 sequence: CASSLEQGLYNEQFF. As DNA, the CDR3 is TGCGCCAGCAGCTTGGAGCAGGGCTTATACAATGAGCAGTTCTTC.

This clone was seen more than once but under ten times. The J gene is TRBJ1-4, the V gene TRBV9, with D maybe TRBD1 (6 bases). The germline gives CDR1 SGDLS, CDR2 YYNGEE. This CDR3 has 15 amino acids. V was pared by 3 bases and J by 8 bases, with 17 bases between. CDR3 residues: CASSGSGQSSEKLFF. The CDR3 nucleotides are TGTGCCAGCAGCGGTTCCGGACAGAGTTCGGAAAAACTGTTTTTT.

The chain joins TRBV6-1 to TRBJ2-7, with 8 bases lining up with TRBD1. V lost 1 base, J lost 0 bases, and 2 bases stayed unmatched. The CDR3 is 15 residues long. CDR1 and CDR2 from the germline V gene are MNHNS and SASEGT. The CDR3 bases are TGTGCCAGCAGTGAAGGGACAGGGCACTCCTACGAGCAGTACGTC. Protein: CASSEGTGHSYEQYV.

The rearrangement links TRBV5-1 to TRBJ1-1; 9 bases match TRBD1. The CDR3 is 14 amino acids. Per germline, CDR1 SGHRS and CDR2 YFSETQ. The V and J ends lost 0 bases and 7 bases, in that order; junction bases with no gene match: 4. CDR3 loop: CASSLDTGGGEAFF. CDR3 nucleotide sequence: TGCGCCAGCAGCTTGGACACAGGGGGCGGTGAAGCTTTCTTT.

This clone turned up a few times. The rearrangement uses TRBV10-2 and TRBJ1-2; D may be TRBD1 (5 bases). V lost 2 bases, J lost 6 bases, and 10 bases lay in between. The germline CDR1 and CDR2 sequences are WSHSY and SAAADI. The CDR3 covers 13 residues. DNA for the CDR3: TGCGCCAGCAGTGAGGACCCGGGGGATGGCTACACCTTC. Translated, it gives CASSEDPGDGYTF.

The V and J genes are TRBV28 and TRBJ1-2; 9 bases map to TRBD1. J lost 8 bases, V lost 5 bases, and 12 bases had no gene match. The length of the CDR3 is 15 residues. CDR1 is MDHEN and CDR2 is SYDVKM in the germline V gene. CDR3 sequence reads: CASSQIPGQGQGYTF. DNA for the CDR3: TGTGCCAGCAGTCAAATACCGGGACAGGGACAAGGCTACACCTTC.

The rearrangement links TRBV6-5 to TRBJ2-5; unclear D gene. The ends were cut back, 3 bases at V and 1 base at J, with 9 bases in the middle. This CDR3 region has 14 residues. The V gene's germline CDR1 is MNHEY and CDR2 SVGAGI. The CDR3 here is CASSYGQSQETQYF. CDR3 bases: TGTGCCAGCAGTTATGGGCAGTCCCAAGAGACCCAGTACTTC.

V and J are TRBV10-1 and TRBJ1-1; D possibly corresponds to TRBD1 (6 bases). The V and J ends lost 2 bases and 5 bases respectively, with 9 bases between them. The CDR3 has 13 residues. In germline, CDR1 is WNHNN, CDR2 SYGVQD (reference sequence). The CDR3 spells CASSEQQGTEAFF. For the CDR3, the DNA is TGCGCCAGCAGTGAGCAGCAGGGGACTGAAGCTTTCTTT.

The chain combines TRBV28 with TRBJ1-4, with D perhaps TRBD1 (6 bases). V lost 6 bases to trimming and J lost 5 bases, with 19 bases between them. From germline, CDR1 is MDHEN and CDR2 SYDVKM. The CDR3 sequence is 16 residues long. The CDR3 DNA sequence: TGTGCCAGCAGACCCATTCTCGGGGGGGCCAATGAAAAACTGTTTTTT. Translating gives CASRPILGGANEKLFF. Full variable domain (missing parts from reference TRBV28 and TRBJ1-4): DVKVTQSSRYLVKRTGEKVFLECVQDMDHENMFWYRQDPGLGLRLIYFSYDVKMKEKGDIPEGYSVSREKKERFSLILESASTNQTSMYLCASRPILGGANEKLFFGSGTQLSVL.

The chain is built from TRBV18 and TRBJ1-2, with 7 bases matching TRBD1. V shed 2 bases and J 6 bases; nucleotides not matched to a gene: 3. The CDR3 length is 13 residues. From germline, CDR1 is KGHSH and CDR2 LQKENI. The CDR3 nucleotides read TGTGCCAGCTCACCAGGACAGGTCAATGGCTACACCTTC. As protein: CASSPGQVNGYTF.

This chain connects TRBV18 to TRBJ1-5, with 7 bases fitting TRBD1. The CDR3 runs to 15 residues. CDR1 KGHSH and CDR2 LQKENI come from the germline V gene. J gave up 4 bases and V 4 bases, and 7 bases lay outside the gene matches. The CDR3 protein is CASSRQGWGNQPQHF. CDR3 sequence (DNA): TGTGCCAGCTCACGACAGGGCTGGGGGAATCAGCCCCAGCATTTT. The full variable domain, its missing parts supplied by reference TRBV18 and TRBJ1-5, is NAGVMQNPRHLVRRRGQEARLRCSPMKGHSHVYWYRQLPEEGLKFMVYLQKENIIDESGMPKERFSAEFPKEGPSILRIQQVVRGDSAAYFCASSRQGWGNQPQHFGDGTRLSIL.

The chain carries TRBV30 and TRBJ1-1, with unresolved D. V dropped 8 bases and J dropped 1 base, with 23 bases sitting between them. Germline CDR1 GTSNPN, CDR2 SVGIG (reference sequence). CDR3 length equals 16 residues. CDR3 sequence: CALLGGRSKGNTEAFF. CDR3 nucleotides: TGTGCCCTCCTGGGTGGGAGGTCCAAGGGGAACACTGAAGCTTTCTTT.

V and J are TRBV7-7 and TRBJ1-1, with D possibly TRBD1 on 6 matching bases. CDR3 length: 13 residues. Deletions cut 5 bases from V and 2 bases from J, with 9 bases between. Germline V gene lookup returns CDR1 SSHAT and CDR2 FNYEAQ (reference sequence). Here the CDR3 reads CASSKDSNTEAFF. The CDR3 DNA follows: TGTGCCAGCAGCAAGGACAGCAACACTGAAGCTTTCTTT.

This chain connects TRBV5-6 to TRBJ2-5; D possibly corresponds to TRBD2 (5 bases). Trimming removed 4 bases from V and 3 bases from J, with 19 bases in between. The CDR3 consists of 16 residues. Germline V gives CDR1 SGHDT, CDR2 YYEEEE. This CDR3 is CASSRGVKGLEETQYF. The CDR3 coding sequence is TGTGCCAGCAGCCGGGGTGTGAAGGGATTAGAAGAGACCCAGTACTTC. Using reference TRBV5-6 and TRBJ2-5 for the parts outside the CDR3, the full variable domain is DAGVTQSPTHLIKTRGQQVTLRCSPKSGHDTVSWYQQALGQGPQFIFQYYEEEERQRGNFPDRFSGHQFPNYSSELNVNALLLGDSALYLCASSRGVKGLEETQYFGPGTRLLVL.